The 27 T cell receptor beta chains reported below all come from one sample, sequenced in a study of blood T cell repertoires in COVID-19. The table came from immunoSEQ multiplex PCR; TCRdb's copy has only in-frame clones and leaves some out. The sample lists about 200,000 clones; 80% to 90% were seen once. Sequences were obtained from peripheral blood. Every receptor here comes from a man aged 60-69 years who had recovered from COVID-19.

This chain joins TRBV18 and TRBJ2-1; 10 bases match TRBD1. This CDR3 is built from 15 residues. CDR1 and CDR2 from the germline V gene are KGHSH and LQKENI. With V trimmed by 6 bases and J by 5 bases, 7 bases remained unmatched. Written as DNA, the CDR3 is TGTGCCAGCTCTTTAACGGGACAGGGGCACAATGAGCAGTTCTTC. Its translation: CASSLTGQGHNEQFF.

The J gene is TRBJ2-3, the V gene TRBV11-2; weak D call: TRBD1 (5 bases). Per germline, CDR1 SGHAT and CDR2 FQNNGV. The CDR3 is 13 amino acids. V lost 1 base to trimming and J lost 5 bases, with 7 bases between them. CDR3 coding DNA: TGTGCCAGCAGCTTAGGAGGACAAGATACGCAGTATTTT. This gives the protein CASSLGGQDTQYF.

The chain employs TRBV30 and TRBJ2-6; perhaps TRBD1 as D (5 bases). CDR3 size: 15 residues. Germline V gives CDR1 GTSNPN, CDR2 SVGIG (reference sequence). Trimming shortened V by 1 base and J by 4 bases, and 11 bases separated the two germline ends. The CDR3 sequence is CAWSEGFLGANVLTF. CDR3 sequence (DNA): TGTGCCTGGAGTGAGGGGTTCCTCGGGGCCAACGTCCTGACTTTC.

The chain combines TRBV28 with TRBJ1-1; tentatively, D is TRBD1 (6 bases). The CDR3 loop spans 14 amino acids. Trimming shortened V by 5 bases and J by 4 bases, and 14 bases separated the two germline ends. CDR1 is MDHEN, CDR2 SYDVKM, per germline. The CDR3 DNA sequence: TGTGCCAGCAGTCTCTTAGGGGGGGCCACTGAAGCTTTCTTT. Translating gives CASSLLGGATEAFF.

V gene TRBV5-1 combines with J gene TRBJ2-1; D is undetermined. This CDR3 has 15 residues. The V and J ends lost 0 bases and 0 bases respectively, with 7 bases between them. The V gene's germline CDR1 is SGHRS and CDR2 YFSETQ. The CDR3 loop is CASSLDPSSYNEQFF. CDR3 bases: TGCGCCAGCAGCTTGGATCCTAGCTCCTACAATGAGCAGTTCTTC.

The chain's CDR3 is CAISEGGAPPNEQFF. Here the CDR3 DNA reads TGTGCCATCAGTGAAGGCGGGGCTCCCCCCAATGAGCAGTTCTTC. The rearrangement joins TRBV10-3 to TRBJ2-1, with a tentative D call TRBD2 (6 bases). The CDR3 is made up of 15 amino acids. Trimming cost V 3 bases and J 6 bases, with 15 bases left between them. Germline assignment: CDR1 ENHRY and CDR2 SYGVKD.

The chain has TRBV5-5 and TRBJ2-3; tentative D call: TRBD2 (5 bases). CDR3 length equals 13 residues. Germline-derived CDR1 and CDR2 are SGHKS and YYEKEE (reference sequence). Trimming took 5 bases from V and 2 from J, leaving 9 bases between them. CDR3 DNA sequence: TGTGCCAGCAGGAGGGAACCCACAGATACGCAGTATTTT. Amino acid sequence: CASRREPTDTQYF.

This CDR3 is CASRGEGQGPSNYGYTF. CDR3 sequence (DNA): TGTGCCAGCCGGGGGGAGGGACAGGGTCCCTCTAACTATGGCTACACCTTC. The chain links TRBV27 to TRBJ1-2, with 9 bases identical to TRBD1. J gave up 0 bases and V 8 bases, and 13 bases lay outside the gene matches. CDR1 is MNHEY and CDR2 is SMNVEV in the germline V gene (reference sequence). This CDR3 comprises 17 residues.

The V call is TRBV28, the J call TRBJ2-1; D remains ambiguous. The length of the CDR3 is 15 residues. Germline V gene lookup returns CDR1 MDHEN and CDR2 SYDVKM. V lost 5 bases, J lost 2 bases, and 13 bases lay in between. This CDR3 reads CASSPRAIAYNEQFF. DNA for the CDR3: TGTGCCAGCAGTCCCCGTGCGATCGCCTACAATGAGCAGTTCTTC.

The chain uses TRBV12-3 or TRBV12-4 and TRBJ1-1, with a possible D match to TRBD1 (5 bases). This CDR3 contains 13 residues. Between the trimmed V and J ends, which lost 6 bases and 1 base, there was a span of 9 bases. The CDR3 DNA sequence: TGTGCCAGCAGGCGACAGACGAACACTGAAGCTTTCTTT. This gives the protein CASRRQTNTEAFF.

V gene TRBV25-1 combines with J gene TRBJ1-2; TRBD1 is a possible D gene (5 bases). The germline CDR1 and CDR2 sequences are MGHDK and SYGVNS. The CDR3 runs 16 residues. Trimming left V 6 bases short and J 4 bases short, with 21 bases between. The CDR3 sequence is CASRPSGGEGTYGYTF. The CDR3 DNA reads TGTGCCAGCAGACCTTCAGGAGGGGAGGGGACCTATGGCTACACCTTC.

V is TRBV2 and J is TRBJ2-5, with 11 bases lining up with TRBD2. V lost 4 bases to trimming and J lost 4 bases; unmatched junction nucleotides: 2. Germline assignment: CDR1 SNHLY and CDR2 FYNNEI. CDR3 size: 14 residues. CDR3 in DNA: TGTGCCAGCAGTGCCGGGACTAGCGGAGAGACCCAGTACTTC. This gives the protein CASSAGTSGETQYF.

The V and J genes are TRBV24-1 and TRBJ2-1; the match to TRBD1 covers 8 bases. Germline V CDR1 and CDR2: KGHDR, SFDVKD. The CDR3 sequence is 15 residues long. The V segment lost 3 bases and the J segment 4 bases; nucleotides outside the gene matches: 4. CDR3: CATSDPGTGYNEQFF. CDR3 bases: TGTGCCACCAGTGATCCCGGGACAGGATACAATGAGCAGTTCTTC.

The V call is TRBV6-6, the J call TRBJ2-1; 10 bases line up with TRBD1. The CDR3 spans 15 residues. With V trimmed by 4 bases and J by 4 bases, 4 bases remained unmatched. Germline V gene sequence: CDR1 MNHNY, CDR2 SVGAGI (reference sequence). The DNA for the CDR3 is TGTGCCAGCAGTTTTGGACAGGGGGGATACAATGAGCAGTTCTTC. As protein: CASSFGQGGYNEQFF.

The chain joins TRBV18 to TRBJ1-3, with unresolved D. This CDR3 contains 13 residues. Germline V gene lookup returns CDR1 KGHSH and CDR2 LQKENI. The V gene lost 6 bases and the J gene lost 0 bases, with 6 bases spanning the gap. CDR3 sequence: CASSGSSGNTIYF. Here the CDR3 DNA reads TGTGCCAGCTCGGGGAGCTCTGGAAACACCATATATTTT.

The chain joins TRBV30 to TRBJ1-1; D not resolved. Between the trimmed V and J ends, which lost 2 bases and 5 bases, there was a span of 9 bases. The CDR3 runs 12 residues. Per the germline V gene, CDR1 is GTSNPN and CDR2 is SVGIG (reference sequence). This CDR3 is CAWSPTSTEAFF. The CDR3 region has the DNA TGTGCCTGGAGTCCAACGAGTACTGAAGCTTTCTTT.

The chain combines TRBV28 with TRBJ2-1; TRBD2 agrees at 7 bases. Trimming at V came to 7 bases and at J to 4 bases, leaving 10 bases not matched to a gene. CDR1 is MDHEN and CDR2 is SYDVKM in the germline V gene. The CDR3 covers 15 residues. The CDR3 reads CASNSRGVVYNEQFF. The CDR3, as DNA: TGTGCCAGCAATTCCCGGGGGGTGGTTTACAATGAGCAGTTCTTC.

The chain carries TRBV6-2 or TRBV6-3 and TRBJ1-4; no clear D. Germline V gene lookup returns CDR1 MNHEY and CDR2 SVGEGT. V was shortened by 2 bases and J by 8 bases, with 15 bases between the two germline ends. The CDR3 loop spans 15 amino acids. The CDR3 region has the DNA TGTGCCAGCAGTTACCCCGGCACGTCGGAGGAAAAACTGTTTTTT. It specifies CASSYPGTSEEKLFF.

In this sample, this clone turned up a few times. V usage is TRBV7-6 and J usage is TRBJ1-2; 8 bases agree with TRBD1. Germline CDR1 and CDR2: SGHVS and FNYEAQ. With V trimmed by 0 bases and J by 5 bases, 14 bases remained unmatched. The CDR3 extends over 18 amino acids. The CDR3 DNA reads as TGTGCCAGCAGCTTAGCCTCCCCCCACGGGACAGGACAATATGGCTACACCTTC. Translation: CASSLASPHGTGQYGYTF.

This clone was detected only a few times. The rearrangement joins TRBV10-3 to TRBJ1-5; tentative D call: TRBD1 (6 bases). Germline CDR1 and CDR2: ENHRY and SYGVKD. V gave up 6 bases and J gave up 6 bases, with 15 bases separating them. The CDR3 loop spans 14 amino acids. The CDR3 sequence is CAISGGGGGQPQHF. CDR3 bases: TGTGCCATCAGCGGAGGGGGGGGCGGTCAGCCCCAGCATTTT.

The chain couples TRBV2 to TRBJ2-3; TRBD2 matches 11 bases. The CDR3 sequence is 15 residues long. V trimming: 5 bases; J trimming: 4 bases; junction bases outside the gene matches: 5. The germline CDR1 and CDR2 sequences are SNHLY and FYNNEI. DNA for the CDR3: TGTGCCAGCAGTCGGGGACTAGCGGACTCAGATACGCAGTATTTT. Its translation is CASSRGLADSDTQYF.

J is TRBJ2-3 and V is TRBV5-4, with TRBD2 matching 10 bases. V lost 2 bases, J lost 2 bases, and 2 bases stayed unmatched. The CDR3 is 15 amino acids. Germline lookup yields CDR1 SGHNT and CDR2 YYREEE (reference sequence). The CDR3 is CASSLLAGNTDTQYF. The DNA for the CDR3 is TGTGCCAGCAGCTTACTAGCGGGGAACACAGATACGCAGTATTTT.

This clone was recorded a few times. Here the CDR3 reads CASSQMEAYNEQFF. DNA for the CDR3: TGCGCCAGCAGCCAGATGGAGGCCTACAATGAGCAGTTCTTC. This sequence joins TRBV5-1 and TRBJ2-1; D perhaps matches TRBD2 (5 bases). CDR3 length equals 14 residues. The V gene's germline CDR1 is SGHRS and CDR2 YFSETQ. Trimming stripped 4 bases from V and 2 bases from J, with 10 bases between.

This clone was counted a single time. The chain joins TRBV10-1 to TRBJ2-5; TRBD2 agrees at 11 bases. The CDR3 runs 15 residues. Germline V gene data show CDR1 as WNHNN and CDR2 as SYGVQD (reference sequence). The V gene end was trimmed by 0 bases and the J gene end by 6 bases; junction bases not matched to a gene: 3. The CDR3 coding sequence is TGCGCCAGCAGTGAGTCGTCTAGCGGGAGGAAGACCCAGTACTTC. This encodes CASSESSSGRKTQYF.

The chain employs TRBV5-5 and TRBJ1-6; 7 bases are a match to TRBD1. V lost 2 bases to trimming and J lost 5 bases; unmatched junction nucleotides: 7. CDR1 is SGHKS and CDR2 is YYEKEE in the germline V gene (reference sequence). This CDR3 comprises 16 residues. CDR3 sequence (DNA): TGTGCCAGCAGCTTTTCGTCCGGGACAGATAATTCACCCCTCCACTTT. Translating it yields CASSFSSGTDNSPLHF.

This chain connects TRBV18 to TRBJ1-1; unclear D gene. CDR1 KGHSH and CDR2 LQKENI come from the germline V gene. Deletions cut 6 bases from V and 3 bases from J, with 8 bases between. The CDR3 sequence is 12 residues long. This CDR3 reads CASSKRDTEAFF. In nucleotides, the CDR3 is TGTGCCAGCTCTAAGCGGGACACTGAAGCTTTCTTT.

J is TRBJ2-1 and V is TRBV3-1 (or the pseudogene TRBV3-2), with D unresolved. This CDR3 is 15 amino acids long. Looked up from germline, CDR1 is LGHDT and CDR2 is YNNKEL (reference sequence). V was pared by 2 bases and J by 1 base, with 9 bases between. The CDR3 protein is CASSQSSVSYNEQFF. DNA for the CDR3: TGTGCCAGCAGCCAAAGTTCAGTATCCTACAATGAGCAGTTCTTC.